This T cell receptor beta chain was identified in a study of blood T cell repertoires in COVID-19. Background on the study: Some COVID-19 samples were acute and others convalescent; all came from the United States, Italy and Spain. PBMCs, B-cell-depleted T cells, or T cells were the source of the cDNA or gDNA that made up the material.

Authors' processing steps: Amplified reference gene primers provided the basis for estimating nucleated cell counts. Clones were read by immunoSEQ multiplex PCR, and TCRdb kept only the in-frame ones, dropping some. That table supplies the V and J calls and clone size; D and trimming were determined from the DNA. In the table there are about 190,000 clones, roughly four fifths of which are singletons. This CDR3 contains 13 residues. Unmatched junction bases numbered 3, after V lost 2 bases and J lost 6 bases. Germline CDR1 is MNHEY and CDR2 is SMNVEV (reference sequence). J is TRBJ1-2 and V is TRBV27; TRBD1 matches at 7 bases. This TCR came from a woman aged 40 to 50 with acute or convalescent COVID-19. The sequenced material came from peripheral blood. CDR3 protein: CASSLRQGDGYTF. CDR3 nucleotides: TGTGCCAGCAGTTTACGACAGGGTGATGGCTACACCTTC.